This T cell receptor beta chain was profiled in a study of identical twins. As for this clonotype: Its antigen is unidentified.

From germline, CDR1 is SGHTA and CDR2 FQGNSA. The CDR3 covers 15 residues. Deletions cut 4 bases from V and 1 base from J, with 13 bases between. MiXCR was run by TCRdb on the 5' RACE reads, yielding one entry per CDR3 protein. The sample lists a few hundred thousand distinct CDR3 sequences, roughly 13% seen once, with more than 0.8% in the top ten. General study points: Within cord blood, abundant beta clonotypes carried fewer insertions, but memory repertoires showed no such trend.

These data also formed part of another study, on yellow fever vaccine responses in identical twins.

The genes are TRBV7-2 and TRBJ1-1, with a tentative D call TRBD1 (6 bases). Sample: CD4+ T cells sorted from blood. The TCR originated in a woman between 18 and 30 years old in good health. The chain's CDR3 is CASSSRGGPNTEAFF. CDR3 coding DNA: TGTGCCAGCAGCTCCCGAGGGGGGCCGAACACTGAAGCTTTCTTT.